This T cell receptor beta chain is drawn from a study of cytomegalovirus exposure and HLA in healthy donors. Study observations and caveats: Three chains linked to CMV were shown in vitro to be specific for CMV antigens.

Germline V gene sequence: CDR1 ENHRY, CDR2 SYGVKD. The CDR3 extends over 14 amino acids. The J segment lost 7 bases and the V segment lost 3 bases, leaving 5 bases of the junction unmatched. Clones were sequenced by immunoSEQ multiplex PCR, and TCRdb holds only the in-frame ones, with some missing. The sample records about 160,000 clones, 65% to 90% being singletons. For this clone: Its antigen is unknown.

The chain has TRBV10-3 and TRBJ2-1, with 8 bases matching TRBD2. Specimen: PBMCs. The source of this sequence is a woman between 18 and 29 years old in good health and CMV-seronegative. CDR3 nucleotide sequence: TGTGCCATCAGTGACTCCAGCGGGAGTAATGAGCAGTTCTTC. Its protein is CAISDSSGSNEQFF.